Shown below are 13 T cell receptor beta chains from a single sample sequenced in a study of immune characterization of retroperitoneal liposarcoma. TCRdb processed the PCR reads anew with MiXCR; each CDR3 protein has one entry. The table has roughly 11,000 distinct CDR3 sequences, approximately 46% seen once. The specimen sequenced was tumor tissue. The receptor set was obtained from a female donor with retroperitoneal liposarcoma.

V gene TRBV7-2 combines with J gene TRBJ1-1; 8 bases agree with TRBD1. This CDR3 has 15 residues. In germline, CDR1 is SGHTA, CDR2 FQGNSA. V lost 2 bases and J lost 10; bases outside the gene matches: 12. The CDR3 protein is CASSLSPTGGFRAFF. The CDR3 nucleotides read TGTGCCAGCAGCTTATCCCCTACAGGGGGATTTAGAGCTTTCTTT.

This clonotype has more than one count but fewer than ten. The J gene is TRBJ2-1, the V gene TRBV12-3 or TRBV12-4; possibly TRBD1 for D (6 bases). The tail of the sequence fits TRBJ2-5 better, so the J call may be wrong. The CDR3 has 14 residues. DNA for the CDR3: TGTGCCAGCAGTGGGGACAAGCAGCAAGAGACCCAGTACTTC. Amino acid sequence: CASSGDKQQETQYF.

Note on this clonotype: The junction differs from germline at one of its ends, possibly a read error. The chain has TRBV6-1 and TRBJ2-1, with 11 bases lining up with TRBD1. CDR1 and CDR2 (germline): MNHNS, SASEGT. The CDR3 spans 13 residues. CDR3 DNA sequence: TGTGCCAGCAGTGAAGCAAACCGGGACAGGGGGTACTTC. This encodes CASSEANRDRGYF.

Only one count was recorded for this clonotype. This chain links TRBV27 with TRBJ1-6; TRBD1 might be the D (6 bases). There are 13 residues in the CDR3. Deletions cut 5 bases from V and 10 bases from J, with 12 bases between. The germline V gene encodes CDR1 MNHEY and CDR2 SMNVEV (reference sequence). DNA of the CDR3: TGTGCCAGCAGTAGGGACACACGGTCACCCCTCCACTTT. Amino acid sequence: CASSRDTRSPLHF.

V is TRBV7-3 and J is TRBJ2-6, with D possibly TRBD2 on 6 matching bases. Trimming took 3 bases from V and 0 from J, leaving 12 bases between them. Germline V lookup: CDR1 SGHTA, CDR2 FQGTGA. The CDR3 has 17 amino acids. The CDR3 region is CASSLGDSYSGANVLTF. The CDR3 DNA follows: TGTGCCAGCAGCTTGGGGGACTCGTACTCTGGGGCCAACGTCCTGACTTTC.

The rearrangement uses TRBV6-1 and TRBJ1-2; D unresolved. Looked up from germline, CDR1 is MNHNS and CDR2 is SASEGT. V was pared by 2 bases and J by 8 bases, with 15 bases between. The CDR3 length is 14 residues. CDR3 loop: CASSEWAARGGYTF. The CDR3 DNA follows: TGTGCCAGCAGTGAATGGGCAGCGCGGGGAGGCTACACCTTC.

The V and J genes are TRBV10-1 and TRBJ2-1; D not resolved. The germline V gene encodes CDR1 WNHNN and CDR2 SYGVQD (reference sequence). The CDR3 is 14 amino acids. Trimming took off 3 bases at V and 3 bases at J, with 9 bases between the two ends. In nucleotides, the CDR3 is TGCGCCAGCAGTGATTTCGGAAACTACAATGAGCAGTTCTTC. Its translation is CASSDFGNYNEQFF.

The rearrangement joins TRBV7-2 to TRBJ2-1; 9 nucleotides align to TRBD2. Trimming took 0 bases from V and 10 from J; bases not matched to a gene: 7. The CDR3 length is 15 residues. From germline, CDR1 is SGHTA and CDR2 FQGNSA. DNA of the CDR3: TGTGCCAGCAGCTTAGCGGGGACTAGCTCCTACGAGCAGTTCTTC. Its protein product is CASSLAGTSSYEQFF.

This clonotype was seen only a few times. The chain joins TRBV11-2 to TRBJ2-5; 7 bases match TRBD2. The CDR3 is 14 residues long. From germline, CDR1 is SGHAT and CDR2 FQNNGV. Germline trimming cut 1 base from V and 2 bases from J; bases unmatched to any gene: 1. The CDR3 sequence is CASSLAGGQETQYF. In nucleotides, the CDR3 is TGTGCCAGCAGCTTAGCGGGGGGTCAAGAGACCCAGTACTTC.

The V gene is TRBV7-2, the J gene TRBJ2-4, with D possibly matching TRBD1 (6 bases). This CDR3 region has 15 residues. The V gene's germline CDR1 is SGHTA and CDR2 FQGNSA. V was pared by 3 bases and J by 2 bases, with 11 bases between. As DNA, the CDR3 is TGTGCCAGCAGCTTGGTTACAGGGACCAAAAACATTCAGTACTTC. It translates to CASSLVTGTKNIQYF.

This clonotype ranks as medium-sized (0.01 to 0.1%). The rearrangement joins TRBV7-2 to TRBJ2-1, with 7 nucleotides matching TRBD2. V trimming: 1 base; J trimming: 13 bases; junction bases outside the gene matches: 10. The length of the CDR3 is 14 residues. CDR1 is SGHTA and CDR2 is FQGNSA in the germline V gene. CDR3 DNA: TGTGCCAGCAGCTTAGAGGATTGGCGGGGGACCCAGTTCTTC. It is translated as CASSLEDWRGTQFF.

The chain has TRBV6-1 and TRBJ2-5; weak D call: TRBD1 (5 bases). The J call may be incorrect, as the DNA end agrees better with TRBJ2-1. Per germline, CDR1 MNHNS and CDR2 SASEGT. The CDR3 is 15 amino acids. The CDR3 nucleotides read TGTGCCAGCAGTTCCCATCGCAGGACACGGTACGAGCAGTTCTTC. Encoded protein: CASSSHRRTRYEQFF.

V gene TRBV6-6 combines with J gene TRBJ1-1; D gene ambiguous. Germline-derived CDR1 and CDR2 are MNHNY and SVGAGI (reference sequence). This CDR3 has 15 amino acids. Trimming removed 2 bases from V and 1 base from J, with 11 bases in between. The CDR3 sequence: CASSYGEGWNTEAFF. CDR3 in DNA: TGTGCCAGCAGTTACGGGGAGGGATGGAACACTGAAGCTTTCTTT.